Presented here are 7 T cell receptor beta chains from one specimen sequenced in a study of blood T cell repertoires in COVID-19. Measured with immunoSEQ multiplex PCR; TCRdb has only the in-frame clones, and not every one. The table has about 97,000 clones, 60% to 80% seen once. Sequences were obtained from peripheral blood. These TCRs come from a man aged 55 to 70 with active or convalescent COVID-19.

The genes are TRBV5-8 and TRBJ2-5; 7 nucleotides line up with TRBD1. The J segment lost 9 bases and the V segment lost 0 bases, leaving 5 bases of the junction unmatched. Germline assignment: CDR1 SGHTS and CDR2 YDEGEE. There are 13 residues in the CDR3. The CDR3 DNA reads TGTGCCAGCAGCTTGGAAGGGGGCGTGGCCCAGTACTTC. It translates to CASSLEGGVAQYF.

The chain recombines TRBV7-9 with TRBJ2-5; 12 nucleotides agree with TRBD2. The germline gives CDR1 SEHNR, CDR2 FQNEAQ (reference sequence). The CDR3 runs 16 residues. J lost 2 bases, V lost 4 bases, and 5 bases had no gene match. The CDR3 is CASSSYGTSGQETQYF. CDR3 coding DNA: TGTGCCAGCAGCTCCTATGGGACTAGCGGGCAAGAGACCCAGTACTTC.

The chain employs TRBV7-9 and TRBJ2-1; TRBD2 aligns across 7 bases. After removal of 5 bases from V and 8 bases from J, the junction contained 6 bases not matched to a gene. This CDR3 has 13 amino acids. Germline V lookup: CDR1 SEHNR, CDR2 FQNEAQ (reference sequence). The CDR3 region has the DNA TGTGCCAGCAGCCTCGGGACTAATCATGAGCAGTTCTTC. It is translated as CASSLGTNHEQFF.

This clone was observed a handful of times. The chain employs TRBV6-4 and TRBJ1-1; D is unclear. The CDR3 sequence is 13 residues long. Germline V gives CDR1 MRHNA, CDR2 SNTAGT. V dropped 6 bases and J dropped 3 bases, with 11 bases sitting between them. In nucleotides, the CDR3 is TGTGCCAGCAGGGCCCACCCCGACACTGAAGCTTTCTTT. Translating gives CASRAHPDTEAFF.

V gene TRBV13 combines with J gene TRBJ2-7; 12 nucleotides match TRBD2. The CDR3 totals 15 residues. V shed 5 bases and J 3 bases; nucleotides not matched to a gene: 5. The germline gives CDR1 PRHDT, CDR2 FYEKMQ (reference sequence). The CDR3 DNA reads TGTGCCAGCAGCCGGACTAGCGGGATGGTCTACGAGCAGTACGTC. This sequence encodes CASSRTSGMVYEQYV.

The chain links TRBV15 to TRBJ2-3; D is unclear. This CDR3 is 14 amino acids long. V was shortened by 9 bases and J by 0 bases, with 13 bases between the two germline ends. Germline values: CDR1 LNHNV, CDR2 YYDKDF (reference sequence). The CDR3 nucleotides are TGTGCCACACGCCCGCGGCTGAGCACAGATACGCAGTATTTT. This translates into CATRPRLSTDTQYF.

CDR3 loop: CASSQDQGSSTDTQYF. In DNA, the CDR3 is TGCGCCAGCAGCCAAGATCAGGGAAGTTCCACAGATACGCAGTATTTT. This chain uses TRBV4-3 with TRBJ2-3; tentative D call: TRBD1 (5 bases). The CDR3 totals 16 residues. Looked up from germline, CDR1 is LGHNA and CDR2 is YSLEER. The V and J ends lost 0 bases and 2 bases respectively, with 12 bases between them.